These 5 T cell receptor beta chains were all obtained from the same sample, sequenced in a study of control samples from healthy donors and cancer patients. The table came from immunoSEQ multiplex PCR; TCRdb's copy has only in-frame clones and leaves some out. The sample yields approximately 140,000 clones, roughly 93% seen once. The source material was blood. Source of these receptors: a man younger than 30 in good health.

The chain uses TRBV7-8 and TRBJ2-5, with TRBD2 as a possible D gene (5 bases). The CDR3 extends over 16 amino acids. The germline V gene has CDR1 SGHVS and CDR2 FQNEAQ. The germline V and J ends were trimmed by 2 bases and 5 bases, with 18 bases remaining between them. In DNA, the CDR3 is TGTGCCAGCAGCTTATTGGACGGGGTCCAGGAGGAGACCCAGTACTTC. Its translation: CASSLLDGVQEETQYF.

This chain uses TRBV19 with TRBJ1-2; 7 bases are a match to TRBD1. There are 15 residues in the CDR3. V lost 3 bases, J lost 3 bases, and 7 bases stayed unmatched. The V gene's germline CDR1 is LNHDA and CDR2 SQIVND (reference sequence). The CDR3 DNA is TGTGCCAGTAGTATTGGGCAGGGGGGCGACTATGGCTACACCTTC. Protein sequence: CASSIGQGGDYGYTF. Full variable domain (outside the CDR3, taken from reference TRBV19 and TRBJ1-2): DGGITQSPKYLFRKEGQNVTLSCEQNLNHDAMYWYRQDPGQGLRLIYYSQIVNDFQKGDIAEGYSVSREKKESFPLTVTSAQKNPTAFYLCASSIGQGGDYGYTFGSGTRLTVV.

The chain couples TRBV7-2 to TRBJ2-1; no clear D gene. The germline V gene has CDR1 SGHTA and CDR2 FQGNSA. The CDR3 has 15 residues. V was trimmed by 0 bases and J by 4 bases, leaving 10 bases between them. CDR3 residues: CASSLAWQVYNEQFF. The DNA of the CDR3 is TGTGCCAGCAGCTTAGCTTGGCAGGTTTACAATGAGCAGTTCTTC.

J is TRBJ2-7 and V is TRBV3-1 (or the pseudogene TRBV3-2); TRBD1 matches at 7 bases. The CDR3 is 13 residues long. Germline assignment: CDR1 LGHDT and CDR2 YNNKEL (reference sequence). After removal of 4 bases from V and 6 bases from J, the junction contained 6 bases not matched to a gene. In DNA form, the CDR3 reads TGTGCCAGCAGCCGCGGCAGGGGGTTCGAGCAGTACTTC. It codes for CASSRGRGFEQYF.

The CDR3 DNA reads as TGTGCCAGCAGCTCCCCTGGACAGCCCTACGAGCAGTACTTC. Amino acid sequence: CASSSPGQPYEQYF. This sequence joins TRBV7-9 and TRBJ2-7; D possibly corresponds to TRBD1 (6 bases). V was clipped by 4 bases and J by 2 bases, with 12 bases between them. The CDR3 loop spans 14 amino acids. From germline, CDR1 is SEHNR and CDR2 FQNEAQ (reference sequence).